The 14 T cell receptor beta chains below come from one sample, sequenced in a study of OX40 agonist ivuxolimab in advanced cancers. Library method: the immunoSEQ multiplex PCR assay. TCRdb stores this immuneACCESS table with in-frame sequences only. Part of the clones is absent; in the studies checked, under half of the shortfall reflects unresolved V genes, and no reason is known for the rest. The sample has 20,000 to 25,000 clones on record, 70% to 90% of them singletons. The ten most abundant clones make up about 15% of the sample. The sequencing used CD4+ or CD8+ T cells sorted from blood, collected in a trial of the OX40 agonist ivuxolimab. These receptors all come from an adult with an advanced solid tumor such as melanoma, head and neck, liver or kidney cancer.

This chain connects TRBV29-1 to TRBJ1-2, with D tentatively TRBD1 (6 bases). Germline CDR1 and CDR2: SQVTM and ANQGSEA. Trimming removed 8 bases at V and 7 bases at J, with 20 bases between. This CDR3 spans 13 amino acids. In nucleotides, the CDR3 is TGCAGCATTCGACAGAGGGACATTGGTGGCTACACCTTC. This sequence encodes CSIRQRDIGGYTF.

The chain employs TRBV4-3 and TRBJ2-5; the match to TRBD2 covers 12 bases. The V and J ends lost 0 bases and 1 base, in that order; junction bases with no gene match: 12. This CDR3 spans 20 amino acids. CDR1 is LGHNA, CDR2 YSLEER, per germline. The DNA of the CDR3 is TGCGCCAGCAGCCAAGACCCCCTAGCGGGGGGGCACCTATTCCAAGAGACCCAGTACTTC. Amino acids: CASSQDPLAGGHLFQETQYF.

Notes on this clone: At one end, the junction sequence differs from germline, possibly due to a read error. The chain couples TRBV5-1 to TRBJ2-3, with D possibly being TRBD1 or TRBD2 (5 bases each). The germline CDR1 and CDR2 sequences are SGHRS and YFSETQ. The CDR3 sequence is 14 residues long. CDR3: CASSLTKGPDTQYF. The CDR3 DNA sequence: TGTGCCAGCAGCTTGACCAAGGGACCAGATACGCAGTATTTT.

The genes are TRBV5-1 and TRBJ2-1; the D is unclear. The CDR3 is 12 amino acids. The germline V gene encodes CDR1 SGHRS and CDR2 YFSETQ. V dropped 2 bases and J dropped 8 bases, with 8 bases sitting between them. The CDR3 coding sequence is TGCGCCAGCAGCTTCTATGGCGATGAGCAGTTCTTC. It encodes CASSFYGDEQFF.

The V call is TRBV5-8, the J call TRBJ2-7; D is possibly TRBD1 or TRBD2 (5 bases each). This CDR3 has 13 amino acids. Trimming stripped 4 bases from V and 3 bases from J, with 11 bases between. Germline values: CDR1 SGHTS, CDR2 YDEGEE. The CDR3 spells CASSPRDVYEQYF. The CDR3 coding sequence is TGTGCCAGCAGCCCAAGGGACGTCTACGAGCAGTACTTC.

The chain couples TRBV6-5 to TRBJ1-2; D may be TRBD1 (6 bases). The CDR3 extends over 14 amino acids. Germline CDR1 is MNHEY and CDR2 is SVGAGI. V dropped 2 bases and J dropped 8 bases, with 15 bases sitting between them. The CDR3 protein is CASSYNQGSEGYTF. The CDR3 nucleotides read TGTGCCAGCAGTTACAATCAGGGGTCGGAGGGCTACACCTTC.

The chain combines TRBV29-1 with TRBJ2-7; D is possibly TRBD1 or TRBD2 (5 bases each). From germline, CDR1 is SQVTM and CDR2 ANQGSEA. V lost 4 bases and J 2 bases, leaving 12 bases between the germline ends. The CDR3 covers 13 residues. The CDR3, as DNA: TGCAGCGTTGCGAGGGACGCCACCTACGAGCAGTACTTC. Residues: CSVARDATYEQYF.

This rearrangement joins TRBV6-5 to TRBJ1-2, with 7 bases fitting TRBD1. CDR1 is MNHEY, CDR2 SVGAGI, per germline. The CDR3 totals 13 residues. Germline trimming cut 5 bases from V and 3 bases from J; bases unmatched to any gene: 3. CDR3 bases: TGTGCCAGCAGTACGACAGGGCACTATGGCTACACCTTC. Protein: CASSTTGHYGYTF.

The chain couples TRBV18 to TRBJ1-2; weak D call: TRBD1 (6 bases). Germline V gene sequence: CDR1 KGHSH, CDR2 LQKENI. V lost 3 bases to trimming and J lost 5 bases, with 16 bases between them. CDR3 length: 15 amino acids. This chain's CDR3 is CASSPETGGRYGYTF. The CDR3 nucleotides read TGTGCCAGCTCACCTGAGACAGGAGGAAGGTATGGCTACACCTTC. Complete variable domain (other parts from reference TRBV18 and TRBJ1-2): NAGVMQNPRHLVRRRGQEARLRCSPMKGHSHVYWYRQLPEEGLKFMVYLQKENIIDESGMPKERFSAEFPKEGPSILRIQQVVRGDSAAYFCASSPETGGRYGYTFGSGTRLTVV.

This clone appeared once. V usage is TRBV5-1 and J usage is TRBJ1-2; perhaps TRBD1 as D (6 bases). This CDR3 comprises 14 residues. Deletions cut 4 bases from V and 5 bases from J, with 15 bases between. From germline, CDR1 is SGHRS and CDR2 YFSETQ. The CDR3 region has the DNA TGCGCCAGCAGCGCAAACAGGGCCCTGTATGGCTACACCTTC. Protein product: CASSANRALYGYTF.

V usage is TRBV5-1 and J usage is TRBJ1-5, with a tentative D call TRBD1 (5 bases). CDR1 and CDR2 from the germline V gene are SGHRS and YFSETQ. The CDR3 runs to 15 residues. Trimming left V 0 bases short and J 3 bases short, with 10 bases between. The CDR3 loop reads CASSLDGTDNQPQHF. CDR3 coding DNA: TGCGCCAGCAGCTTGGACGGGACGGACAATCAGCCCCAGCATTTT.

The rearrangement links TRBV7-3 to TRBJ2-2; D possibly matches TRBD1 or TRBD2 (5 bases each). The CDR3 loop spans 15 amino acids. CDR1 is SGHTA, CDR2 FQGTGA, per germline. The V and J ends lost 2 bases and 0 bases respectively, with 7 bases between them. The CDR3, as DNA: TGTGCCAGCAGCTTACGGGACCCGAACACCGGGGAGCTGTTTTTT. Translation: CASSLRDPNTGELFF.

The rearrangement links TRBV6-5 to TRBJ2-7; possibly TRBD2 for D (6 bases). This CDR3 region has 15 residues. V lost 6 bases and J 2 bases, leaving 17 bases between the germline ends. Germline V gene sequence: CDR1 MNHEY, CDR2 SVGAGI. CDR3 bases: TGTGCCAGCAGGCTCGGTCTAGCGACTACCTACGAGCAGTACTTC. This codes for CASRLGLATTYEQYF.

V gene TRBV5-1 combines with J gene TRBJ2-1, with D maybe TRBD2 (5 bases). This CDR3 region has 15 residues. Trimming took 3 bases from V and 6 from J, leaving 16 bases between them. CDR1 is SGHRS, CDR2 YFSETQ, per germline. The CDR3 DNA reads TGCGCCAGCAGCTCCACCGGGAATAAGGGCAATGAGCAGTTCTTC. Protein sequence: CASSSTGNKGNEQFF. The whole variable domain, remainder taken from reference TRBV5-1 and TRBJ2-1, is KAGVTQTPRYLIKTRGQQVTLSCSPISGHRSVSWYQQTPGQGLQFLFEYFSETQRNKGNFPGRFSGRQFSNSRSEMNVSTLELGDSALYLCASSSTGNKGNEQFFGPGTRLTVL.